The clone carrying this TCR beta chain was counted only a few times. TCRdb re-called the RT-PCR reads with MiXCR, one entry per CDR3 protein. Seen here are approximately 430,000 distinct CDR3 sequences, approximately 16% observed once, and the top ten hold 6.5% to 7.5%. The sample comes from a study of patients and donors after allogeneic stem cell transplantation. Germline trimming cut 5 bases from V and 4 bases from J; bases unmatched to any gene: 14. Germline values: CDR1 SGHTA, CDR2 FQGNSA. This CDR3 is 16 amino acids long. Sample: blood, either unsorted or a sorted T cell fraction (not recorded which). The V gene is TRBV7-2, the J gene TRBJ2-7; 7 bases agree with TRBD2. The clonotype originates from a human donor who was either an allogeneic HSCT recipient or a stem cell or donor lymphocyte infusion donor (not recorded which). It is not recorded whose cells these are; they may come from a transplant donor. The CDR3 region is CASSPQVWGGRYEQYF. The CDR3 region has the DNA TGTGCCAGCAGCCCCCAGGTCTGGGGGGGACGGTACGAGCAGTACTTC.